A single sample gave rise to the 2 T cell receptor beta chains below, sequenced in a study of glioma-infiltrating T cells after dendritic cell vaccination. Described time point: after dendritic cell vaccination, including at tumor progression/relapse. Produced via immunoSEQ multiplex PCR; TCRdb's table is partial and in-frame only. The table shows approximately 60,000 clones, with roughly 86% occurring only once. The source material was blood, sampled after dendritic cell vaccination. The receptors originated from a human donor with glioblastoma.

This clone was recorded once. The chain couples TRBV6-1 to TRBJ1-2; the match to TRBD1 covers 10 bases. The CDR3 spans 14 residues. Germline trimming cut 2 bases from V and 7 bases from J; bases unmatched to any gene: 4. CDR1 and CDR2 from the germline V gene are MNHNS and SASEGT. The CDR3 bases are TGTGCCAGCAGTGAATCGGGACAGGGGCCTGGCTACACCTTC. Encoded protein: CASSESGQGPGYTF.

This sequence joins TRBV11-3 and TRBJ2-7, with a tentative D call TRBD2 (7 bases). The CDR3 sequence is 16 residues long. Trimming shortened V by 4 bases and J by 5 bases, and 21 bases separated the two germline ends. Germline CDR1 and CDR2: SGHNT and YENEEA. The CDR3 coding sequence is TGTGCCAGCAGCTCGCAACAGGGAGGGGGATTCCACGAGCAGTACTTC. Its protein product is CASSSQQGGGFHEQYF.